The clone carrying this T cell receptor (beta chain) was counted a few times. Its target is not known. TCRdb itself ran the 5' RACE reads through MiXCR, one entry per CDR3 protein. Counted here are about 390,000 distinct CDR3 sequences, around 20% occurring once; the ten biggest clones make up approximately 16%. This specimen belongs to a study of CD8 T cells in ankylosing spondylitis. The study's findings and limits: Disease-associated clones were reportedly significantly overrepresented in matched ankylosing spondylitis synovial fluid. What seemed typical of ankylosing spondylitis blood was a TCR beta motif built from several highly homologous variants.

Sequenced sample: blood, either unsorted or a sorted T cell fraction (not recorded which). The receptor was derived from a male donor with ankylosing spondylitis.

The CDR3 sequence is CATSRGSGETQYF. CDR3 bases: TGTGCCACCAGCAGAGGGTCAGGAGAGACCCAGTACTTC. V gene TRBV15 combines with J gene TRBJ2-5; D remains unclear. The CDR3 length is 13 residues. V lost 1 base to trimming and J lost 4 bases, with 7 bases between them. Germline lookup yields CDR1 LNHNV and CDR2 YYDKDF (reference sequence).